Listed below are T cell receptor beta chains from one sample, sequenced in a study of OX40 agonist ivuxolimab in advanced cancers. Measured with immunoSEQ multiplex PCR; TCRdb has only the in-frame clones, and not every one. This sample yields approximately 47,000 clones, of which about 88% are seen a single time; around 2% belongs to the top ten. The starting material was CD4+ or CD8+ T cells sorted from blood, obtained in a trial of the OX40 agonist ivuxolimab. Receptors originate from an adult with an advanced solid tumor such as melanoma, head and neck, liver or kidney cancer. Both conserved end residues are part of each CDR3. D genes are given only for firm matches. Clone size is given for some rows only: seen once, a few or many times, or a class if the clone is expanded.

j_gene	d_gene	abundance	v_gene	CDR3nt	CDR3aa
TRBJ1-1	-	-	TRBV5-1	TGCGCCAGCAGCCCCAAGGCATTCACTGAAGCTTTCTTT	CASSPKAFTEAFF
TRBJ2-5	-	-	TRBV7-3	TGTGCCAGCAGCCCAAATGTCGGAGGGACAAATAGTCAGGAGACCCAGTACTTC	CASSPNVGGTNSQETQYF
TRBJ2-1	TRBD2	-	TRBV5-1	TGCGCCAGCAGCATCGGACTAGCGGGAGGGCGCAATGAGCAGTTCTTC	CASSIGLAGGRNEQFF
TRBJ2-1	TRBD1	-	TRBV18	TGTGCCAGCTCACCACTGGGACAGGGATACAATGAGCAGTTCTTC	CASSPLGQGYNEQFF
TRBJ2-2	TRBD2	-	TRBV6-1	TGTGCCAGCAAGGTAGCGGGAGAGAGCACCGGGGAGCTGTTTTTT	CASKVAGESTGELFF
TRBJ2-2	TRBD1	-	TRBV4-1	TGCGCCAGCAGCCCCCCGGACAGGGTGGTGAACACCGGGGAGCTGTTTTTT	CASSPPDRVVNTGELFF
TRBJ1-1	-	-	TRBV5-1	TGCGCCAGCAGCTTGGTTAGGGGAACGGTAAACACTGAAGCTTTCTTT	CASSLVRGTVNTEAFF
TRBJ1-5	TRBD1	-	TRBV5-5	TGTGCCAGCAGCCGGGGGGGACAGAGCAATCAGCCCCAGCATTTT	CASSRGGQSNQPQHF
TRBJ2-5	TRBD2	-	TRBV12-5	TGTGCTAGTGGTTTGGTTCCTAGCGGGGGGGGGACCCAGTACTTC	CASGLVPSGGGTQYF
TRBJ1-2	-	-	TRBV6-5	TGTGCCAGCAGTTACCCGCAGGGCTATGGCTACACCTTC	CASSYPQGYGYTF
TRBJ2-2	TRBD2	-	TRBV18	TGTGCCAGCTCACCTACCAGCGGGGGTAACACCGGGGAGCTGTTTTTT	CASSPTSGGNTGELFF
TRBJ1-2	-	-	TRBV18	TGTGCCAGCTCAGGACTGAACAACAACTATGGCTACACCTTC	CASSGLNNNYGYTF
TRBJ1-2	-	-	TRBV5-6	TGTGCCAGCAGCTTGCCCCCGGACAAGGCAGACTATGGCTACACCTTC	CASSLPPDKADYGYTF
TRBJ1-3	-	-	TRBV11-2	TGTGCCAGCAGCCGTCAGACAGGCTCTGGAAACACCATATATTTT	CASSRQTGSGNTIYF
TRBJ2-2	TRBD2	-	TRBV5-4	TGTGCCAGCAGCCGACTAGCGGGAGATGACGGGGAGCTGTTTTTT	CASSRLAGDDGELFF
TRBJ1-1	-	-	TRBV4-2	TGTGCCAGCAGCCAAGACAGGTGGAGTGAAGCTTTCTTT	CASSQDRWSEAFF
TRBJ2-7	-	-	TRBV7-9	TGTGCCAGCAGCTTAGACCCCGCCTACGAGCAGTACTTC	CASSLDPAYEQYF
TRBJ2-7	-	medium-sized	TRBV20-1	TGCAGTGCTAGAGACAACTACGAGCAGTACTTC	CSARDNYEQYF
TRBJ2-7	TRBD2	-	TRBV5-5	TGTGCCAGCAGCCTCACCGATCTAGCGGGGGGGCATGAGCAGTACTTC	CASSLTDLAGGHEQYF